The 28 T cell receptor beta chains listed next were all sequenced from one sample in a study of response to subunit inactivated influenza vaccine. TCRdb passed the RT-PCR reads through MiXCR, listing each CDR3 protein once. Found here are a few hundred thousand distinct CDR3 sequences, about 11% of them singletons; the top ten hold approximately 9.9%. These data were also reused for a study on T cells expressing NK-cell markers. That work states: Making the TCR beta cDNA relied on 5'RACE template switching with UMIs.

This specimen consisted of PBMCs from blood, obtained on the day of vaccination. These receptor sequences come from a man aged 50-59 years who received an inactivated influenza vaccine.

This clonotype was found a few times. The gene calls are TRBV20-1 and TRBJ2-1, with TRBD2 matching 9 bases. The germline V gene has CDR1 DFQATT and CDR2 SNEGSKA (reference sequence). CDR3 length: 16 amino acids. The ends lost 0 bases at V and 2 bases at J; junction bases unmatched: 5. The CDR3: CSARDVGGRAYNEQFF. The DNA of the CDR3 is TGCAGTGCTAGAGATGTTGGCGGGAGGGCCTACAATGAGCAGTTCTTC.

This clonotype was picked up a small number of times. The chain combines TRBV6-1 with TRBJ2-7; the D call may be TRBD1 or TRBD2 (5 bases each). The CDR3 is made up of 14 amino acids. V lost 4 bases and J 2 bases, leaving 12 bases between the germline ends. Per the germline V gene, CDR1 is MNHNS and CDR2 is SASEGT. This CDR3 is CASSARDGTYEQYF. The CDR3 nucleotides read TGTGCCAGCAGTGCACGGGACGGGACCTACGAGCAGTACTTC.

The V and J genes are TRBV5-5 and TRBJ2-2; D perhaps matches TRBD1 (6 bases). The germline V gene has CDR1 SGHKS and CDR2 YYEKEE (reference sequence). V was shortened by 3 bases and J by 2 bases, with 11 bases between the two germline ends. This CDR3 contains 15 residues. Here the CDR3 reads CASSYLGTNTGELFF. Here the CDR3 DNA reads TGTGCCAGCAGCTATCTCGGGACAAACACCGGGGAGCTGTTTTTT.

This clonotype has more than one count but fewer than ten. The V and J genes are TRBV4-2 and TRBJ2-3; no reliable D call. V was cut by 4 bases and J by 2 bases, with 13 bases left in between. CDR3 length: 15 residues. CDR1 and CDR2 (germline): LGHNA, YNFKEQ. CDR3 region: CASSLQTPDTDTQYF. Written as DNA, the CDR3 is TGTGCCAGCAGCCTTCAGACACCAGACACAGATACGCAGTATTTT.

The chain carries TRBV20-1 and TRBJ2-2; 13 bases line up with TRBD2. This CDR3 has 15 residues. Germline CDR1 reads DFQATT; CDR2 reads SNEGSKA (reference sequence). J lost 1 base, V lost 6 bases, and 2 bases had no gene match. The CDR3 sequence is CSARTSGRNTGELFF. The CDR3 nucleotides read TGCAGTGCGAGGACTAGCGGGAGGAACACCGGGGAGCTGTTTTTT.

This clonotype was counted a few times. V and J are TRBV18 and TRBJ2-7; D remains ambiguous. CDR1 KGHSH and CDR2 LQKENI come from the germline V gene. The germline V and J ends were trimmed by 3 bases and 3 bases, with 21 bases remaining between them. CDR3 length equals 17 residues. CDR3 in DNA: TGTGCCAGCTCACCTTCCCGAACTACGCTTGGAAACTACGAGCAGTACTTC. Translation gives CASSPSRTTLGNYEQYF.

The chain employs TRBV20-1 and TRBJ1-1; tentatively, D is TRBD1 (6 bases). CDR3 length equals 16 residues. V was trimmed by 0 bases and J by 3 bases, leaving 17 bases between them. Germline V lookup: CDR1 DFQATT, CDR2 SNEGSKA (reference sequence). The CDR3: CSARDSRKGGDTEAFF. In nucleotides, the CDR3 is TGCAGTGCTAGAGATAGTCGAAAGGGGGGGGACACTGAAGCTTTCTTT.

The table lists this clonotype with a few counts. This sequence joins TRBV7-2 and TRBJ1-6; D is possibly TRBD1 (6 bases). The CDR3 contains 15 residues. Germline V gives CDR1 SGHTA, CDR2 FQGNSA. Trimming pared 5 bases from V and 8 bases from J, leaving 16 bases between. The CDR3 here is CASSRAGAMHSPLHF. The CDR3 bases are TGTGCCAGCAGCCGTGCAGGGGCTATGCATTCACCCCTCCACTTT.

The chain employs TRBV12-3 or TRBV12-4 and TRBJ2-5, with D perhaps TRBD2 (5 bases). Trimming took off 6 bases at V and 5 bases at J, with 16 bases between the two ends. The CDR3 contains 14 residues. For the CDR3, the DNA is TGTGCCAGCAGAAGGGCGGGCGTAGGGGAGACCCAGTACTTC. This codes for CASRRAGVGETQYF.

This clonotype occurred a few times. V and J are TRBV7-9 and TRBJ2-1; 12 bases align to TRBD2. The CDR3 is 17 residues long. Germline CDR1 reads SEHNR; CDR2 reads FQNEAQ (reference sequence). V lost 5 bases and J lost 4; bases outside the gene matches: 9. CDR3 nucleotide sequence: TGTGCCAGCAGCCCCAGACTAGCGGGAGAGTTTTACAATGAGCAGTTCTTC. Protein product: CASSPRLAGEFYNEQFF.

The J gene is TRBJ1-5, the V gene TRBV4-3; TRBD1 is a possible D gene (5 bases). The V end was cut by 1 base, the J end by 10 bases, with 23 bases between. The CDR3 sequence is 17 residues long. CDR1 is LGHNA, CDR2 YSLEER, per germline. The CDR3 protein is CASSQVVGGQIAVPQHF. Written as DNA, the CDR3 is TGCGCCAGCAGCCAAGTGGTCGGTGGACAAATTGCAGTACCCCAGCATTTT.

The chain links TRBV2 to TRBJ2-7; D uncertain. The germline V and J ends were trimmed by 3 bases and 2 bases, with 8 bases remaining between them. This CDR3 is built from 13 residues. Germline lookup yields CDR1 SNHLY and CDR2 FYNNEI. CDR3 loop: CASSEWLAYEQYF. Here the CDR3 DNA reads TGTGCCAGCAGTGAGTGGCTGGCCTACGAGCAGTACTTC.

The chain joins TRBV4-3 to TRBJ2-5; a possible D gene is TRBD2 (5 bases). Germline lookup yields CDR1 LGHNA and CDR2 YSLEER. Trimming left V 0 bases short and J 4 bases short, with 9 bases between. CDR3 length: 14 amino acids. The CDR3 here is CASSQDSSRETQYF. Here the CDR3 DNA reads TGCGCCAGCAGCCAAGACTCTAGCCGAGAGACCCAGTACTTC.

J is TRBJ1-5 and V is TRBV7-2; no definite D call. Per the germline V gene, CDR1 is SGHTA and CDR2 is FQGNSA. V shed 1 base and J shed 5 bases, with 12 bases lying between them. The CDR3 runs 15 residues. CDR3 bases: TGTGCCAGCAGCTTAGTCCATTCCGGCGATCAGCCCCAGCATTTT. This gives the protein CASSLVHSGDQPQHF.

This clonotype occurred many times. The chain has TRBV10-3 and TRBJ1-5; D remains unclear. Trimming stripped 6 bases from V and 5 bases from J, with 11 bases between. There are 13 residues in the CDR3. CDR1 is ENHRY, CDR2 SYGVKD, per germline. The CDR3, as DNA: TGTGCCATCAGCCCCTCGGAGGATCAGCCCCAGCATTTT. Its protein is CAISPSEDQPQHF.

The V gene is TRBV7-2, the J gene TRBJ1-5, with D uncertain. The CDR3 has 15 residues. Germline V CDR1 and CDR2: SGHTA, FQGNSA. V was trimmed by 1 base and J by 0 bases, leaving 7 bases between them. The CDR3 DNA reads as TGTGCCAGCAGCTTAGGGGATCCTAGCAATCAGCCCCAGCATTTT. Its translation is CASSLGDPSNQPQHF.

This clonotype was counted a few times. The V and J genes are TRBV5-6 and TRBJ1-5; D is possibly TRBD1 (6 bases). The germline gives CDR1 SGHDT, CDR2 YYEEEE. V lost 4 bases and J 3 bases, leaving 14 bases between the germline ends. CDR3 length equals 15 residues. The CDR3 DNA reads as TGTGCCAGCAGCCGGGGTACAGGGCTCAATCAGCCCCAGCATTTT. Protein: CASSRGTGLNQPQHF. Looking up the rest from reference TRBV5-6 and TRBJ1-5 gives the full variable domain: DAGVTQSPTHLIKTRGQQVTLRCSPKSGHDTVSWYQQALGQGPQFIFQYYEEEERQRGNFPDRFSGHQFPNYSSELNVNALLLGDSALYLCASSRGTGLNQPQHFGDGTRLSIL.

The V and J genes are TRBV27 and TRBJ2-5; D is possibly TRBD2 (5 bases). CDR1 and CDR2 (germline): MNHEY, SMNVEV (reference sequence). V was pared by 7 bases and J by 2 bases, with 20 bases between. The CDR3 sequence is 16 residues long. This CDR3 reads CASNTDPAGEQETQYF. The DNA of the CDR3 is TGTGCCAGCAATACGGACCCTGCGGGTGAACAAGAGACCCAGTACTTC.

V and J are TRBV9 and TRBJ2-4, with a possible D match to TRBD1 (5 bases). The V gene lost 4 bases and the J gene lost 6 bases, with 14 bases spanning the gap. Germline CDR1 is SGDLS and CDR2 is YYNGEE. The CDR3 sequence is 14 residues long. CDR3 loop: CASSSQTDRNIQYF. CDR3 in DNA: TGTGCCAGCAGCTCACAGACCGACAGAAACATTCAGTACTTC.

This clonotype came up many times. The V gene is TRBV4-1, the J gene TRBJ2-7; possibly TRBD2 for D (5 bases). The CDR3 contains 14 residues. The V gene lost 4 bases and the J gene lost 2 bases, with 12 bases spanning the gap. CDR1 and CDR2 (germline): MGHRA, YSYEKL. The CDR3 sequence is CASSLRTGPYEQYF. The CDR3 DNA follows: TGCGCCAGCAGCCTCCGGACTGGACCCTACGAGCAGTACTTC.

Here the CDR3 reads CSRRGQPARSQYF. The DNA of the CDR3 is TGCAGCAGGAGGGGACAGCCGGCCCGGTCACAGTACTTC. The chain couples TRBV20-1 to TRBJ2-5; D may be TRBD1 (7 bases). Germline V gives CDR1 DFQATT, CDR2 SNEGSKA (reference sequence). This CDR3 has 13 amino acids.

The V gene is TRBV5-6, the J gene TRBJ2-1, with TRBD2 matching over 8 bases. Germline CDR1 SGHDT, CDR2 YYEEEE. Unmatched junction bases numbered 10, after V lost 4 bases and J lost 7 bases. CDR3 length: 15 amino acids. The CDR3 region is CASSRTPGGSNEQFF. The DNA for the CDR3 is TGTGCCAGCAGCCGGACCCCGGGGGGGTCGAATGAGCAGTTCTTC.

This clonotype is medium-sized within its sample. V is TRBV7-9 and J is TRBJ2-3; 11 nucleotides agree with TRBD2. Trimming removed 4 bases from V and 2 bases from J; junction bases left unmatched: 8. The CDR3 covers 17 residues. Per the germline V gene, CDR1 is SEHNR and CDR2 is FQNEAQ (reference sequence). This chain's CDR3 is CASSSELAGVATDTQYF. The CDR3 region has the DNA TGTGCCAGCAGCTCCGAACTAGCGGGAGTCGCCACAGATACGCAGTATTTT.

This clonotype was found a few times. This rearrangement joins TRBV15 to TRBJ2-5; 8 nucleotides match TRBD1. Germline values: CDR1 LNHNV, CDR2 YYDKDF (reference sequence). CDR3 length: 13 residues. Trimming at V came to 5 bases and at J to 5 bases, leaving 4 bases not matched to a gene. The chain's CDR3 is CATSPRQGETQYF. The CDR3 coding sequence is TGTGCCACCAGCCCCCGACAGGGGGAGACCCAGTACTTC.

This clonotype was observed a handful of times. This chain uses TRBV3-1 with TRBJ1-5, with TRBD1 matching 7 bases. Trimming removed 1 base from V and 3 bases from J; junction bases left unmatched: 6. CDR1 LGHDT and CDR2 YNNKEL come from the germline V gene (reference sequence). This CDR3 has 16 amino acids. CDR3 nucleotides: TGTGCCAGCAGCCAAGCCGGGACAGATGACAATCAGCCCCAGCATTTT. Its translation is CASSQAGTDDNQPQHF.

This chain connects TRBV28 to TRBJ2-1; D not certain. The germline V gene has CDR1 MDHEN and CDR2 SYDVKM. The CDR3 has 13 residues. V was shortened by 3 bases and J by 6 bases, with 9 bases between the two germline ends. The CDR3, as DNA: TGTGCCAGCAGTTTTGTACTACCCAATGAGCAGTTCTTC. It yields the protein CASSFVLPNEQFF.

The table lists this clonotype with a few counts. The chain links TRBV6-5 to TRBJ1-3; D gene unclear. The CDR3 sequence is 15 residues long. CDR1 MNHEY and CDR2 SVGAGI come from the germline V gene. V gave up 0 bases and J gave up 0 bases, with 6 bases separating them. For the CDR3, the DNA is TGTGCCAGCAGTTACTCACAGCGCTCTGGAAACACCATATATTTT. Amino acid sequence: CASSYSQRSGNTIYF.

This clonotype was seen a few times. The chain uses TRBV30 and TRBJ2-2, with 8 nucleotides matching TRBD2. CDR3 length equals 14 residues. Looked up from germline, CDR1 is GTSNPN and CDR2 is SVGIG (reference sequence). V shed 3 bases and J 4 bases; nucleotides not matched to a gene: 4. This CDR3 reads CAWRWGLVTGELFF. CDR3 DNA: TGTGCCTGGAGGTGGGGACTAGTCACCGGGGAGCTGTTTTTT.